This T cell receptor (beta chain) was sequenced during a study of cytotoxic CD8 clonotypes in ibrutinib-treated CLL. At the level of the study: Results showed roughly 25 partial and 2 complete responses; following median about 68 months, approximately 14 remained remitted, around twelve advanced. Study-level findings and limits: Higher circulating CD8+ T-cell counts strongly accompanied higher baseline clonality, above age-matched healthy donors. Private clonotypes, not public ones, expanded at ibrutinib response.

Worth noting for this clone: Antigen specificity is unknown.

Germline CDR1 is MDHEN and CDR2 is SYDVKM. The CDR3 consists of 15 residues. The V end was cut by 1 base, the J end by 5 bases, with 13 bases between. Target depth was 1 in 200,000 to 1 in 1 million T cells, about 10x per clonotype. Here immunoSEQ multiplex PCR was the method, and the copy in TCRdb shows in-frame clones only, minus some. The data show over 150,000 clones, 81% seen once. This receptor was taken from a human donor with chronic lymphocytic leukemia. The chain is built from TRBV28 and TRBJ2-3; D might be TRBD1 (5 bases). This material consisted of PBMCs, taken after 12 months of ibrutinib treatment. The CDR3 sequence is CASSLFGRAVDTQYF. The DNA of the CDR3 is TGTGCCAGCAGTTTATTCGGCAGGGCGGTAGATACGCAGTATTTT.